These 19 T cell receptor beta chains were all obtained from the same sample, sequenced in a study of cytomegalovirus exposure and HLA in healthy donors. The PCR employed 60 Vbeta primers together with 13 Jbeta primers. The table came from immunoSEQ multiplex PCR; TCRdb's copy has only in-frame clones and leaves some out. The sample has about 190,000 clones; around 77% are singletons. Source material: PBMCs. These receptors all come from a woman aged 18-30 years in good health and CMV-seronegative.

The chain combines TRBV5-3 with TRBJ1-6; TRBD1 is a possible D gene (5 bases). TRBV5-3 is labeled an ORF, and its function is uncertain. The length of the CDR3 is 14 residues. V lost 4 bases and J lost 10, with 15 bases in between. The CDR3 coding sequence is TGTGCCAGAAGCGGTCATGGGGCGGGGTCACCCCTCCACTTT. Protein product: CARSGHGAGSPLHF.

V is TRBV6-4 and J is TRBJ1-5; 10 bases align to TRBD1. V dropped 0 bases and J dropped 0; count of bases not matched to a gene: 8. This CDR3 region has 19 residues. Germline V CDR1 and CDR2: MRHNA, SNTAGT. The CDR3 loop reads CASSDSTGTGVDSNQPQHF. The DNA of the CDR3 is TGTGCCAGCAGTGACTCAACCGGGACAGGGGTTGATAGCAATCAGCCCCAGCATTTT.

V is TRBV5-6 and J is TRBJ1-4, with 7 positions matching TRBD1. The germline V gene has CDR1 SGHDT and CDR2 YYEEEE. Losses at the gene ends were 6 bases for V and 4 bases for J; bases not matched to a gene: 6. The CDR3 contains 14 residues. The CDR3 sequence is CASTTGTDNEKLFF. As DNA, the CDR3 is TGTGCCAGCACCACAGGGACAGATAATGAAAAACTGTTTTTT.

This rearrangement joins TRBV15 to TRBJ2-6; 8 bases map to TRBD1. Losses at the gene ends were 1 base for V and 0 bases for J; bases not matched to a gene: 5. This CDR3 comprises 18 residues. The germline V gene encodes CDR1 LNHNV and CDR2 YYDKDF (reference sequence). As DNA, the CDR3 is TGTGCCACCAGCAGAGGAGGGACAGGCAGCTCTGGGGCCAACGTCCTGACTTTC. Protein sequence: CATSRGGTGSSGANVLTF. The full variable domain, its missing parts supplied by reference TRBV15 and TRBJ2-6, is DAMVIQNPRYQVTQFGKPVTLSCSQTLNHNVMYWYQQKSSQAPKLLFHYYDKDFNNEADTPDNFQSRRPNTSFCFLDIRSPGLGDTAMYLCATSRGGTGSSGANVLTFGAGSRLTVL.

The genes are TRBV14 and TRBJ2-5; 9 positions match TRBD2. CDR1 SGHDN and CDR2 FVKESK come from the germline V gene. This CDR3 is built from 15 residues. J lost 2 bases, V lost 1 base, and 2 bases had no gene match. For the CDR3, the DNA is TGTGCCAGCAGCCAAGCGGGACTAGCACAAGAGACCCAGTACTTC. Its protein product is CASSQAGLAQETQYF.

This clone was counted between two and nine times. This chain links TRBV6-1 with TRBJ1-1; 8 nucleotides line up with TRBD1. V shed 3 bases, J shed 7 bases, and the junction held 4 bases outside the gene matches. Germline assignment: CDR1 MNHNS and CDR2 SASEGT. This CDR3 is 13 amino acids long. CDR3 bases: TGTGCCAGCAGTGAGGACAGGGAGGGTGAAGCTTTCTTT. This gives the protein CASSEDREGEAFF.

The V call is TRBV11-2, the J call TRBJ1-2, with a tentative D call TRBD1 (5 bases). CDR1 and CDR2 (germline): SGHAT, FQNNGV. The V and J ends lost 5 bases and 4 bases respectively, with 11 bases between them. The CDR3 is 13 residues long. The chain's CDR3 is CASSPTGGYGYTF. The DNA of the CDR3 is TGTGCCAGCAGCCCGACGGGGGGCTATGGCTACACCTTC.

V gene TRBV19 combines with J gene TRBJ2-6, with D possibly being TRBD1 (6 bases). Germline V lookup: CDR1 LNHDA, CDR2 SQIVND (reference sequence). The V end lost 5 bases, the J end lost 4 bases, and 21 bases lay between the germline ends. This CDR3 has 18 residues. The CDR3 spells CASSPPQGISEGANVLTF. Here the CDR3 DNA reads TGTGCCAGTAGTCCTCCTCAGGGGATCTCGGAAGGGGCCAACGTCCTGACTTTC.

A few counts support this clone. CDR3 in amino acids: CASSLVAGGPYEQYF. CDR3 coding DNA: TGTGCCAGCAGCTTGGTGGCGGGGGGCCCCTACGAGCAGTACTTC. This chain connects TRBV5-6 to TRBJ2-7; 8 bases agree with TRBD2. The CDR3 is made up of 15 amino acids. Germline values: CDR1 SGHDT, CDR2 YYEEEE. V gave up 0 bases and J gave up 2 bases; unmatched junction bases: 4.

The chain joins TRBV11-3 to TRBJ2-2; tentative D call: TRBD2 (5 bases). The V gene's germline CDR1 is SGHNT and CDR2 YENEEA. CDR3 size: 15 residues. V lost 0 bases and J lost 3, with 8 bases in between. DNA of the CDR3: TGTGCCAGCAGCTTAGAGGGGAGACACACCGGGGAGCTGTTTTTT. It yields the protein CASSLEGRHTGELFF.

This chain connects TRBV2 to TRBJ1-2; the D gene is possibly TRBD1 (5 bases). CDR3 length: 13 amino acids. Trimming shortened V by 4 bases and J by 4 bases, and 10 bases separated the two germline ends. Per the germline V gene, CDR1 is SNHLY and CDR2 is FYNNEI. The CDR3 region has the DNA TGTGCCAGCAGTGTACAGGCGACCTATGGCTACACCTTC. Protein sequence: CASSVQATYGYTF.

This chain connects TRBV4-2 to TRBJ2-1; 8 bases are shared with TRBD2. Germline CDR1 and CDR2: LGHNA and YNFKEQ. With V trimmed by 0 bases and J by 1 base, 2 bases remained unmatched. This CDR3 spans 16 amino acids. In DNA form, the CDR3 reads TGTGCCAGCAGCCAAGATGAGCGGGAGTCCTACAATGAGCAGTTCTTC. Translated: CASSQDERESYNEQFF.

The chain employs TRBV10-2 and TRBJ2-1; TRBD2 is a possible D gene (8 bases). V lost 6 bases and J 13 bases, leaving 22 bases between the germline ends. Germline V gene data show CDR1 as WSHSY and CDR2 as SAAADI. The length of the CDR3 is 14 residues. CDR3 sequence (DNA): TGCGCCAGCAGCGAATCTACTAGCGGACAGGTTCAGTTCTTC. It translates to CASSESTSGQVQFF.

V usage is TRBV14 and J usage is TRBJ1-1, with D tentatively TRBD1 (5 bases). V lost 4 bases to trimming and J lost 3 bases, with 12 bases between them. The CDR3 extends over 14 amino acids. Germline assignment: CDR1 SGHDN and CDR2 FVKESK. CDR3 bases: TGTGCCAGCAGCCGATTGGGGGGGGACACTGAAGCTTTCTTT. Protein: CASSRLGGDTEAFF.

The chain couples TRBV4-1 to TRBJ2-7; maybe TRBD2 (6 bases). CDR1 MGHRA and CDR2 YSYEKL come from the germline V gene. V was trimmed by 2 bases and J by 3 bases, leaving 11 bases between them. This CDR3 has 14 amino acids. The CDR3 sequence: CASSQNHGGYEQYF. DNA of the CDR3: TGCGCCAGCAGCCAAAACCACGGGGGCTACGAGCAGTACTTC.

The chain carries TRBV2 and TRBJ2-1; 8 positions agree with TRBD2. V dropped 6 bases and J dropped 0; count of bases not matched to a gene: 7. The CDR3 runs to 16 residues. Germline CDR1 and CDR2: SNHLY and FYNNEI. CDR3 sequence reads: CASRENSGASYNEQFF. The DNA of the CDR3 is TGTGCCAGCAGGGAAAATAGCGGGGCCTCCTACAATGAGCAGTTCTTC.

In the case of this clone: Other nucleotide sequences in the sample specify the same CDR3. The chain has TRBV5-6 and TRBJ2-7, with no clear D. The CDR3 totals 12 residues. Germline-derived CDR1 and CDR2 are SGHDT and YYEEEE. With 1 base removed from V and 2 bases from J, the gap between germline ends came to 4 bases. Here the CDR3 reads CASSLSTYEQYF. The CDR3 coding sequence is TGTGCCAGCAGCTTGTCTACCTACGAGCAGTACTTC.

This chain joins TRBV1 and TRBJ2-2; TRBD2, the table's D call, was not compared with the DNA. TRBV1 is noted as a pseudogene. This CDR3 has 19 residues. CDR3 nucleotides: TGCACCAGCAGCCCCAGGAGGCCTGGCCCGGTGAAAAACACCGGGGAGCTGTTTTTT. Protein: CTSSPRRPGPVKNTGELFF.

This clone turned up a few times. This sequence joins TRBV5-1 and TRBJ2-1; the match to TRBD2 covers 11 bases. This CDR3 region has 17 residues. Unmatched junction bases numbered 11, after V lost 4 bases and J lost 5 bases. In germline, CDR1 is SGHRS, CDR2 YFSETQ. The CDR3 loop reads CASSPIAISGGDNEQFF. The CDR3 nucleotides read TGCGCCAGCAGCCCCATAGCCATTAGCGGGGGGGACAATGAGCAGTTCTTC.